The next 30 T cell receptor beta chains were all read from a single sample in a study of shared clonotypes between healthy human individuals. TCRdb keeps only in-frame clones here, not all; method: immunoSEQ multiplex PCR. There are some 2.1 million clones in the sample; over 85% occur only once, and 0.1% to 0.15% lies in the top ten. The material sequenced was naive CD4+ T cells sorted from blood. Subset defined: CD45RA+ positively selected. Receptors were obtained from a young man in good health.

This clone is a singleton in its sample. The V and J genes are TRBV6-5 and TRBJ1-5; 7 positions agree with TRBD1. Per the germline V gene, CDR1 is MNHEY and CDR2 is SVGAGI. J was trimmed by 7 bases and V by 4 bases; bases with no gene match: 4. There are 13 residues in the CDR3. Written as DNA, the CDR3 is TGTGCCAGCAGTTTGGTCAGGGGGCAGCCCCAGCATTTT. Encoded protein: CASSLVRGQPQHF.

As regards this clone: Just one base apart from a much larger clone, this may be a read error. In the same sample, other DNA sequences code for this CDR3. V and J are TRBV11-2 and TRBJ2-7; the match to TRBD1 covers 11 bases. The CDR3 is 14 amino acids. The trim removed 3 bases at V and 2 bases at J, leaving 0 bases unmatched. CDR1 and CDR2 (germline): SGHAT, FQNNGV. CDR3 sequence: CASSLGQGAYEQYF. The CDR3 bases are TGTGCCAGCAGCTTGGGACAGGGGGCCTACGAGCAGTACTTC.

This chain uses TRBV18 with TRBJ2-3; a possible D gene is TRBD2 (5 bases). Looked up from germline, CDR1 is KGHSH and CDR2 is LQKENI. The CDR3 has 16 amino acids. The ends were cut back, 0 bases at V and 4 bases at J, with 14 bases in the middle. In DNA, the CDR3 is TGTGCCAGCTCACCACCGGGCCGAGGGCGAGCAGATACGCAGTATTTT. Translated: CASSPPGRGRADTQYF.

The V and J genes are TRBV19 and TRBJ1-2; 7 bases are shared with TRBD1. After removal of 6 bases from V and 8 bases from J, the junction contained 6 bases not matched to a gene. Per the germline V gene, CDR1 is LNHDA and CDR2 is SQIVND (reference sequence). This CDR3 is built from 12 residues. The CDR3 bases are TGTGCCAGTAGCAGGGGGACATCGGGCTACACCTTC. This codes for CASSRGTSGYTF.

This clone was observed once. The V call is TRBV7-2, the J call TRBJ1-2; D gene ambiguous. The CDR3 has 19 residues. The germline gives CDR1 SGHTA, CDR2 FQGNSA. Between the trimmed V and J ends, which lost 1 base and 4 bases, there was a span of 25 bases. The DNA for the CDR3 is TGTGCCAGCAGCTTAGTTAGGCCGATTCCAGGTTTTCAGCTCTATGGCTACACCTTC. Its protein product is CASSLVRPIPGFQLYGYTF. Drawing the rest from reference TRBV7-2 and TRBJ1-2, the complete variable domain is GAGVSQSPSNKVTEKGKDVELRCDPISGHTALYWYRQSLGQGLEFLIYFQGNSAPDKSGLPSDRFSAERTGGSVSTLTIQRTQQEDSAVYLCASSLVRPIPGFQLYGYTFGSGTRLTVV.

About this clone itself: Other DNA sequences in the same sample also yield this CDR3. This rearrangement joins TRBV10-3 to TRBJ1-5; D is unclear. This CDR3 is built from 13 residues. Germline V gives CDR1 ENHRY, CDR2 SYGVKD. Trimming took off 3 bases at V and 0 bases at J, with 3 bases between the two ends. Here the CDR3 reads CAISDYSNQPQHF. The CDR3 DNA reads as TGTGCCATCAGTGATTATAGCAATCAGCCCCAGCATTTT.

V usage is TRBV6-5 and J usage is TRBJ2-2, with 11 nucleotides matching TRBD2. This CDR3 has 14 residues. Germline V gene sequence: CDR1 MNHEY, CDR2 SVGAGI. Trimming took 6 bases from V and 4 from J; bases not matched to a gene: 1. In nucleotides, the CDR3 is TGTGCCAGCAGAACTAGCGGGGGCACCGGGGAGCTGTTTTTT. This translates into CASRTSGGTGELFF.

V and J are TRBV5-6 and TRBJ1-6, with 7 bases aligning to TRBD1. The CDR3 has 15 amino acids. Per the germline V gene, CDR1 is SGHDT and CDR2 is YYEEEE. J gave up 6 bases and V 4 bases, and 7 bases lay outside the gene matches. The CDR3 region has the DNA TGTGCCAGCAGCAGGACAGGAGACGGTAATTCACCCCTCCACTTT. Its protein product is CASSRTGDGNSPLHF.

The rearrangement links TRBV27 to TRBJ1-2, with D perhaps matching TRBD1 (5 bases). The CDR3 is 15 amino acids. Trimming removed 1 base at V and 4 bases at J, with 13 bases between. The V gene's germline CDR1 is MNHEY and CDR2 SMNVEV (reference sequence). The CDR3 reads CASSLWSDGGYGYTF. As DNA, the CDR3 is TGTGCCAGCAGTTTATGGTCGGACGGGGGCTATGGCTACACCTTC.

The chain has TRBV7-2 and TRBJ1-4, with TRBD1 matching 9 bases. Looked up from germline, CDR1 is SGHTA and CDR2 is FQGNSA. V dropped 5 bases and J dropped 7; count of bases not matched to a gene: 17. The CDR3 is 18 residues long. CDR3 region: CASSPLGSTGGRGEKLFF. The CDR3 nucleotides read TGTGCCAGCAGCCCCCTTGGATCGACAGGGGGAAGGGGTGAAAAACTGTTTTTT.

Of note for this clone: This may be a read error: a much more frequent sequence differs by one nucleotide. The chain carries TRBV5-1 and TRBJ1-2, with D possibly matching TRBD1 (6 bases). The CDR3 is made up of 13 amino acids. V was cut by 4 bases and J by 3 bases, with 10 bases left in between. Germline V CDR1 and CDR2: SGHRS, YFSETQ. The CDR3 region is CASSASGDYGYTF. In nucleotides, the CDR3 is TGCGCCAGCAGCGCCTCAGGGGACTATGGCTACACCTTC.

CDR3 sequence: CASSLGGTGELFF. The DNA of the CDR3 is TGTGCCAGCAGCTTGGGTGGTACCGGGGAGCTGTTTTTT. The V call is TRBV5-6, the J call TRBJ2-2; D is unresolved. This CDR3 spans 13 amino acids. Germline CDR1 reads SGHDT; CDR2 reads YYEEEE. The ends were cut back, 0 bases at V and 5 bases at J, with 5 bases in the middle.

V gene TRBV10-3 combines with J gene TRBJ2-2; 9 nucleotides line up with TRBD1. Trimming at V came to 0 bases and at J to 5 bases, leaving 4 bases not matched to a gene. Per the germline V gene, CDR1 is ENHRY and CDR2 is SYGVKD. This CDR3 contains 16 residues. CDR3 nucleotides: TGTGCCATCAGTGAGTCAAGGGGACAGGGTACCGGGGAGCTGTTTTTT. It codes for CAISESRGQGTGELFF.

Concerning this clone itself: The sample carries other DNA sequences with the same CDR3. The chain carries TRBV19 and TRBJ2-3; the match to TRBD2 covers 12 bases. This CDR3 is built from 15 residues. Trimming removed 5 bases from V and 6 bases from J; junction bases left unmatched: 6. Germline-derived CDR1 and CDR2 are LNHDA and SQIVND (reference sequence). The CDR3 DNA reads TGTGCCAGTAGTCAGACTAGCGGGAGTACCGATACGCAGTATTTT. Translated, it gives CASSQTSGSTDTQYF.

This CDR3 is CASSLWSVGQETQYF. CDR3 nucleotides: TGCGCCAGCAGCTTGTGGAGCGTGGGCCAAGAGACCCAGTACTTC. This chain connects TRBV5-1 to TRBJ2-5; D unclear. The germline V gene has CDR1 SGHRS and CDR2 YFSETQ. Trimming stripped 1 base from V and 1 base from J, with 11 bases between. CDR3 length: 15 amino acids.

The CDR3 coding sequence is TGTGCCAGCTCACCCCAAGGGGGTGGGGAAAAACTGTTTTTT. Translated, it gives CASSPQGGGEKLFF. The genes are TRBV18 and TRBJ1-4; D may be TRBD1 (6 bases). V was pared by 3 bases and J by 8 bases, with 13 bases between. This CDR3 is built from 14 residues. Germline loops: CDR1 KGHSH, CDR2 LQKENI.

This clone is a singleton in its sample. V usage is TRBV4-3 and J usage is TRBJ2-7, with 7 bases lining up with TRBD2. The length of the CDR3 is 16 residues. V lost 0 bases, J lost 0 bases, and 5 bases stayed unmatched. CDR1 and CDR2 from the germline V gene are LGHNA and YSLEER. The CDR3 DNA sequence: TGCGCCAGCAGCCAAGAGTCAGTAGCGGGCTCCTACGAGCAGTACTTC. It is translated as CASSQESVAGSYEQYF.

Of note for this clone: A much larger clone differs by one base, so this may be a read error. Other DNA sequences within the sample encode an identical CDR3. CDR3 sequence reads: CASSLHGNTEAFF. The CDR3 DNA reads as TGTGCCAGCAGCTTGCACGGTAACACTGAAGCTTTCTTT. This chain links TRBV11-2 with TRBJ1-1, with D unclear. Germline CDR1 is SGHAT and CDR2 is FQNNGV. The V end was cut by 3 bases, the J end by 2 bases, with 7 bases between. This CDR3 has 13 residues.

The V call is TRBV27, the J call TRBJ2-7; D ambiguous. Germline CDR1 MNHEY, CDR2 SMNVEV (reference sequence). The V gene lost 5 bases and the J gene lost 3 bases, with 14 bases spanning the gap. The CDR3 extends over 14 amino acids. The CDR3 bases are TGTGCCAGCAGTCCTCCGAACGCCTACTACGAGCAGTACTTC. It translates to CASSPPNAYYEQYF.

The gene calls are TRBV5-1 and TRBJ2-1; TRBD2 aligns across 11 bases. The ends lost 0 bases at V and 1 base at J; junction bases unmatched: 3. The CDR3 length is 17 residues. Germline-derived CDR1 and CDR2 are SGHRS and YFSETQ. CDR3 in DNA: TGCGCCAGCAGCTTGGAGGGACTAGCGGCTTCCTACAATGAGCAGTTCTTC. Its protein product is CASSLEGLAASYNEQFF.

This clone has only a few counts. A read error may explain this, as a much larger clone is one base away. Within the sample, other DNA sequences also encode this same CDR3. The J gene is TRBJ2-7, the V gene TRBV7-9; no firm D call. Trimming removed 2 bases at V and 2 bases at J, with 1 base between. Germline V gene data show CDR1 as SEHNR and CDR2 as FQNEAQ (reference sequence). The CDR3 has 11 amino acids. CDR3 sequence reads: CASSLTYEQYF. For the CDR3, the DNA is TGTGCCAGCAGCTTAACCTACGAGCAGTACTTC.

This rearrangement joins TRBV28 to TRBJ2-5, with 9 bases aligning to TRBD1. Looked up from germline, CDR1 is MDHEN and CDR2 is SYDVKM. The CDR3 contains 15 residues. V lost 7 bases to trimming and J lost 4 bases; unmatched junction nucleotides: 10. The chain's CDR3 is CASNKPGQGGETQYF. The CDR3 DNA follows: TGTGCCAGCAATAAACCGGGACAGGGTGGAGAGACCCAGTACTTC.

CDR3 residues: CASSSQGEDTQYF. CDR3 bases: TGTGCCAGCAGTTCTCAGGGGGAAGATACGCAGTATTTT. V and J are TRBV5-7 and TRBJ2-3, with TRBD1 identical over 7 bases. TRBV5-7 is classed as an ORF, of uncertain function. The CDR3 runs to 13 residues. V shed 5 bases, J shed 5 bases, and the junction held 5 bases outside the gene matches.

The CDR3 DNA reads TGCAGCGTTCCTAGCCCCTACAATGAGCAGTTCTTC. Translation: CSVPSPYNEQFF. The chain employs TRBV29-1 and TRBJ2-1; possible D gene TRBD2, 5 bases. Germline CDR1 and CDR2: SQVTM and ANQGSEA. Trimming left V 5 bases short and J 2 bases short, with 7 bases between. This CDR3 has 12 amino acids.

The rearrangement joins TRBV5-1 to TRBJ2-3; 7 bases match TRBD1. This CDR3 is 16 amino acids long. V trimming: 4 bases; J trimming: 4 bases; junction bases outside the gene matches: 12. Germline-derived CDR1 and CDR2 are SGHRS and YFSETQ. The CDR3 DNA follows: TGCGCCAGCAGCCTAGGACAGGTCATTGGGGCAGATACGCAGTATTTT. The encoded protein is CASSLGQVIGADTQYF.

The chain has TRBV10-3 and TRBJ2-7, with D tentatively TRBD1 (6 bases). Germline CDR1 is ENHRY and CDR2 is SYGVKD. Trimming stripped 10 bases from V and 0 bases from J, with 13 bases between. The CDR3 has 13 amino acids. CDR3 bases: TGTGCCACCCAGGACAGTTCCTCCTACGAGCAGTACTTC. Residues: CATQDSSSYEQYF.

J is TRBJ2-7 and V is TRBV6-6; D unclear. With 7 bases removed from V and 4 bases from J, the gap between germline ends came to 11 bases. The CDR3 has 12 amino acids. CDR1 and CDR2 (germline): MNHNY, SVGAGI (reference sequence). For the CDR3, the DNA is TGTGCCAGCAAGCAGACGAGTTACGAGCAGTACTTC. It encodes CASKQTSYEQYF.

The chain employs TRBV7-2 and TRBJ2-3; D not resolved. V lost 2 bases to trimming and J lost 7 bases, with 16 bases between them. Per the germline V gene, CDR1 is SGHTA and CDR2 is FQGNSA. The CDR3 contains 15 residues. CDR3 sequence (DNA): TGTGCCAGCAGCTTAACTCCTCGGGTAGGCAATACGCAGTATTTT. It translates to CASSLTPRVGNTQYF.

This clone occurred once. Distinct nucleotide sequences in the sample also encode this CDR3. CDR3 sequence reads: CASSPRQDYEQYF. The CDR3 DNA sequence: TGTGCCAGCTCACCACGACAGGACTACGAGCAGTACTTC. The chain links TRBV18 to TRBJ2-7; possibly TRBD1 for D (6 bases). Per the germline V gene, CDR1 is KGHSH and CDR2 is LQKENI. This CDR3 is built from 13 residues. The V end lost 1 base, the J end lost 3 bases, and 7 bases lay between the germline ends.

The chain is built from TRBV6-6 and TRBJ1-1; D remains unclear. V lost 5 bases, J lost 4 bases, and 8 bases lay in between. The CDR3 has 12 residues. CDR1 is MNHNY, CDR2 SVGAGI, per germline (reference sequence). As DNA, the CDR3 is TGTGCCAGCAGTACCGGCCCCACTGAAGCTTTCTTT. This encodes CASSTGPTEAFF.